This TCR beta chain originates from a study of blood T cell repertoires in COVID-19. This CDR3 comprises 13 residues. Per germline, CDR1 SEHNR and CDR2 FQNEAQ (reference sequence). Deletions cut 2 bases from V and 5 bases from J, with 9 bases between. Assay: immunoSEQ multiplex PCR; the TCRdb copy retains only in-frame clones and omits some. The data hold 150,000 to 200,000 clones, with around 79% observed a single time. This receptor was obtained from a man in his sixties with active or convalescent COVID-19. Sequenced material: peripheral blood. The chain recombines TRBV7-9 with TRBJ2-5, with D hard to call. CDR3 sequence: CASSLNRVETQYF. The CDR3 nucleotides are TGTGCCAGCAGCTTAAATCGAGTCGAGACCCAGTACTTC.